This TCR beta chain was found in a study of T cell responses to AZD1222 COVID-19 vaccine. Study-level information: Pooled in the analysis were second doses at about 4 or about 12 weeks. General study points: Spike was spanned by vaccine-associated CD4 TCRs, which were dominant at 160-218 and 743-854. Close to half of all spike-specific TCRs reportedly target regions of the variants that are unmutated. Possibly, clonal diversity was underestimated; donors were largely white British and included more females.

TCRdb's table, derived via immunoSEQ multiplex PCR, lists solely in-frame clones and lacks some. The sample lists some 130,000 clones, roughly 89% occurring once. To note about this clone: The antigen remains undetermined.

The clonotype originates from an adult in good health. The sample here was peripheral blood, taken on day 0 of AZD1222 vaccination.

The CDR3 sequence: CAISAKSGTGQSYEQYF. As DNA, the CDR3 is TGTGCCATCAGTGCAAAATCCGGGACAGGGCAATCCTACGAGCAGTACTTC. This chain links TRBV10-3 with TRBJ2-7; 9 nucleotides match TRBD1. This CDR3 has 17 amino acids. CDR1 and CDR2 (germline): ENHRY, SYGVKD. The junction had 11 bases not matched to a gene; V was cut back by 4 bases and J by 1 base.